This T cell receptor (beta chain) is drawn from a study of blood T cell repertoires in COVID-19 (dated by TCRdb to about 2020). Turning to the overall study: Collaborator samples came from the United States, Italy and Spain and covered acute and convalescent phases of COVID-19. The prospective study material was composed of cDNA or gDNA derived from T cells, B-cell-depleted T cells, or PBMCs. A freely available public database, intended as a resource for researchers studying the immune response to SARS-CoV-2, is where the repertoires were released. The samples were drawn from the first 160 participants of the ongoing ImmuneRACE study and from 950 to 1,500 subjects provided by 6 global collaborators. HLA class I and class II types, where available, came from metadata supplied by the sample provider rather than from assay-based typing. Nearly every sample came with metadata listing a de-identified subject ID, COVID-19 status, age in years and sex. The dataset comprised deeply sampled blood TCRbeta repertoires from subjects exposed to, actively infected with, or recovered from COVID-19.

A second Seattle source provided samples from volunteer blood donors who had recovered from COVID-19. Collaborating institutions collected whole blood in K2EDTA tubes following their own protocols. For TCRbeta analysis, collaborator samples were shipped as frozen whole blood, as isolated PBMCs, or as DNA extracted from either sample type. Results and caveats for the whole study, not just this receptor: The quantity of clinical and demographic metadata differed by source and by participant and was supplied without curation.

The CDR3 holds 13 amino acids from the cysteine to the phenylalanine. CDR3 DNA only is kept here, 39 bases in frame from base 1. The germline V gene gives CDR1 as SQVTM and CDR2 as ANQGSEA. Relative to germline, V is 5 bases shorter and J is 7 bases shorter, with 18 bases between their ends. The immunoSEQ Assay, a bias-controlled multiplex PCR, was used to amplify TCRbeta CDR3 regions from genomic DNA. The paper's processing steps were these. Within the assay, amplification of reference gene primers was used to estimate how many nucleated cells each sample contained. Sequence reads were collapsed and filtered to measure the absolute abundance of every unique TCRbeta CDR3 rearrangement. For each sample, productive Simpson clonality was calculated as the square root of Simpson's diversity index over productive rearrangements. Sourced from immuneACCESS, this table was stored by TCRdb with only in-frame sequences that have V and J called. A share of the clones is absent; for the studies checked, an unresolved V gene accounts for under half, and the remainder has no known explanation. The DNA was the basis for D and trimming; V, J and clone size are from that table. Present in this sample are about 250,000 clones, approximately 86% of which were seen just once. Approximately 1.5% of the sample is held by the ten biggest clonotypes.

Remarks on this clone: Its antigen remains unidentified. Per-nucleotide qualities are absent, and no much larger clonotype sits a single base away.

Sequencing was carried out using peripheral blood. The V and J genes are TRBV29-1 and TRBJ2-7; perhaps TRBD2 is the D gene, with 5 bases matching. This clonotype originated in a woman in her fifties or sixties who had recovered from COVID-19. The CDR3 region: CSVSADGLGEQYF. The nucleotide sequence reads TGCAGCGTTTCAGCCGACGGACTTGGGGAGCAGTACTTC.